This TCR beta chain emerged from a study of T cell changes during pregnancy in multiple sclerosis. TCRdb keeps only in-frame clones here, not all; method: immunoSEQ multiplex PCR. The data show about 85,000 clones, with 90% to 95% seen just once and about 2.5% held by the top ten. Germline values: CDR1 LNHDA, CDR2 SQIVND (reference sequence). V was clipped by 5 bases and J by 0 bases, with 13 bases between them. The CDR3 covers 15 residues. The starting material was peripheral blood, obtained in the first trimester of pregnancy. The rearrangement uses TRBV19 and TRBJ1-1, with D perhaps TRBD1 (6 bases). This clonotype originated in a female donor with multiple sclerosis, enrolled in a pregnancy study. The CDR3 protein is CASSGLGAVNTEAFF. The CDR3 coding sequence is TGTGCCAGTAGTGGGCTGGGGGCGGTGAACACTGAAGCTTTCTTT.